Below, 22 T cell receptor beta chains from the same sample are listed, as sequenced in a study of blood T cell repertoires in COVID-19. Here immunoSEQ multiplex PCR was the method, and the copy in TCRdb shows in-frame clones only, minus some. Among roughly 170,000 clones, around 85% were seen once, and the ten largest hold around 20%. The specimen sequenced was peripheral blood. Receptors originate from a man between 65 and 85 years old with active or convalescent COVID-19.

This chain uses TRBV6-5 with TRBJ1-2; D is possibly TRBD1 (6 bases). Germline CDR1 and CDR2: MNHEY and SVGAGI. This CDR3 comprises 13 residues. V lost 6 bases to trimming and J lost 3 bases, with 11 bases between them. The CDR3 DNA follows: TGTGCCAGCAGGCCAGGACAGCACTATGGCTACACCTTC. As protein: CASRPGQHYGYTF.

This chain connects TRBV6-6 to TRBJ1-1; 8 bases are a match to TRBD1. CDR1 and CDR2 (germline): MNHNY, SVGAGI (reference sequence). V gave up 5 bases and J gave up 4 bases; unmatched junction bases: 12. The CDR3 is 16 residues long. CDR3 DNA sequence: TGTGCCAGCAGTGGACGAACACAGGGGGGACGCACTGAAGCTTTCTTT. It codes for CASSGRTQGGRTEAFF.

CDR3 region: CASSEADRGRLGNTIYF. DNA for the CDR3: TGTGCCAGCAGCGAAGCAGACAGGGGGCGCCTCGGAAACACCATATATTTT. The chain has TRBV13 and TRBJ1-3; 10 bases map to TRBD1. Germline CDR1 and CDR2: PRHDT and FYEKMQ (reference sequence). The CDR3 sequence is 17 residues long. With V trimmed by 5 bases and J by 4 bases, 11 bases remained unmatched.

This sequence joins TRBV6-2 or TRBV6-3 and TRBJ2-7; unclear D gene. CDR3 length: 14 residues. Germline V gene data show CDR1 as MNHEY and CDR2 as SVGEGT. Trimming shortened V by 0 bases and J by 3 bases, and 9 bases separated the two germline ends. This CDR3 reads CASSYSFVSYEQYF. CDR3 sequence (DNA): TGTGCCAGCAGTTACTCGTTTGTGAGCTACGAGCAGTACTTC.

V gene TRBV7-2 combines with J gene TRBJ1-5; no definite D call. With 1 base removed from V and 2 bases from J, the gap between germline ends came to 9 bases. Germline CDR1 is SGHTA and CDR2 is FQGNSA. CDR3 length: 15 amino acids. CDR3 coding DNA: TGTGCCAGCAGCTTAGACCAGGATCGCAATCAGCCCCAGCATTTT. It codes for CASSLDQDRNQPQHF. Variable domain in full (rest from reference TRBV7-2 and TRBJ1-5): GAGVSQSPSNKVTEKGKDVELRCDPISGHTALYWYRQSLGQGLEFLIYFQGNSAPDKSGLPSDRFSAERTGGSVSTLTIQRTQQEDSAVYLCASSLDQDRNQPQHFGDGTRLSIL.

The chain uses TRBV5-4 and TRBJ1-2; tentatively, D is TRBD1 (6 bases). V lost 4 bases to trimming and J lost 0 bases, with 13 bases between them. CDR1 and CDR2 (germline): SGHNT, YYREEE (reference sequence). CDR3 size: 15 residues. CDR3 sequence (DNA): TGTGCCAGCAGCCCGGACAGCCGATCTAACTATGGCTACACCTTC. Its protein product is CASSPDSRSNYGYTF.

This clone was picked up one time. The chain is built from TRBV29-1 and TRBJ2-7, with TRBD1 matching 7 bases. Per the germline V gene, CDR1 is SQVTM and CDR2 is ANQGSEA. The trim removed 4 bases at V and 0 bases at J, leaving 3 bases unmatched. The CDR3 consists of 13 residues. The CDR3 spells CSVVRDSSYEQYF. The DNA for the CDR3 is TGCAGCGTTGTTCGGGACAGCTCCTACGAGCAGTACTTC.

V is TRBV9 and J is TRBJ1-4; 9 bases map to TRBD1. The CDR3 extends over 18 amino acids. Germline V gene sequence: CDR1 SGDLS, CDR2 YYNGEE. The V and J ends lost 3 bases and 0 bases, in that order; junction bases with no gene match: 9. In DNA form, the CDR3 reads TGTGCCAGCAGCGGACGACGGACAGGGGATTCAACTAATGAAAAACTGTTTTTT. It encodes CASSGRRTGDSTNEKLFF.

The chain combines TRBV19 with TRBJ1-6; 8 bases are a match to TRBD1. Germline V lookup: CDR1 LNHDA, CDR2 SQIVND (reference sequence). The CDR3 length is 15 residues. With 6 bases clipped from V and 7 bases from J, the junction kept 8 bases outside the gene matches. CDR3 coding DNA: TGTGCCAGTAGGCTCCCGGACAGGGTAAATTCACCCCTCCACTTT. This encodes CASRLPDRVNSPLHF.

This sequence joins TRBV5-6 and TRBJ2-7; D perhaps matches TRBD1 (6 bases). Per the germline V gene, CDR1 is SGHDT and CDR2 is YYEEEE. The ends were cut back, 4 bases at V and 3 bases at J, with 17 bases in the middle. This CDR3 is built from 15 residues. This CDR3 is CASSREQGGDYEQYF. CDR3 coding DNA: TGTGCCAGCAGCCGGGAACAGGGTGGGGACTACGAGCAGTACTTC.

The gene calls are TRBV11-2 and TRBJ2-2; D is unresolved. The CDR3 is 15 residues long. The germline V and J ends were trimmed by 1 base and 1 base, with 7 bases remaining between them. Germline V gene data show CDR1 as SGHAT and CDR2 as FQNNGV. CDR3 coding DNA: TGTGCCAGCAGCTTAGGGGCAGAGAACACCGGGGAGCTGTTTTTT. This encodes CASSLGAENTGELFF.

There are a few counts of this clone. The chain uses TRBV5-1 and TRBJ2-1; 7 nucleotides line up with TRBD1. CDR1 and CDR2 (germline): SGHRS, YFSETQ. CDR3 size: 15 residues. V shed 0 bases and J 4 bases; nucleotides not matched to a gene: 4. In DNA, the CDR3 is TGCGCCAGCAGCTTGGCCGGGACAGAGTACAATGAGCAGTTCTTC. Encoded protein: CASSLAGTEYNEQFF.

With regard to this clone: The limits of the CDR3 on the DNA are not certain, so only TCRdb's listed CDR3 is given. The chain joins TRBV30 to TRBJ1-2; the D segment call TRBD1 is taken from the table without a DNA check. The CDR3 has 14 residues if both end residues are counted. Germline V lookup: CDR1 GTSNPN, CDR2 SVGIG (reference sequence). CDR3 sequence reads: CAWRGKGQYFGYTF.

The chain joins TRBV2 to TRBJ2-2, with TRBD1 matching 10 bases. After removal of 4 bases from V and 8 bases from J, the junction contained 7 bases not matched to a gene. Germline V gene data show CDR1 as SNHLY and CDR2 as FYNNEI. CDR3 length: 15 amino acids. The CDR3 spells CASSGRTGGEGELFF. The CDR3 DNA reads TGTGCCAGCAGTGGAAGGACAGGGGGAGAGGGGGAGCTGTTTTTT.

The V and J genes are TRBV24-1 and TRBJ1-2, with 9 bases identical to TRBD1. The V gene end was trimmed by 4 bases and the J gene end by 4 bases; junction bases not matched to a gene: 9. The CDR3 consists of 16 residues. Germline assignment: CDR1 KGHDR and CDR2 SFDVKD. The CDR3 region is CATSDPTLTGGYGYTF. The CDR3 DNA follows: TGTGCCACCAGTGACCCGACCCTGACAGGGGGCTATGGCTACACCTTC.

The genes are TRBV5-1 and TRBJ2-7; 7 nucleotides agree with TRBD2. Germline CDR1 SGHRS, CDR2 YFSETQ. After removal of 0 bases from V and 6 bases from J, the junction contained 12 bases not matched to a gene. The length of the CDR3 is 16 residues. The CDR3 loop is CASSLALGAGEGEQYF. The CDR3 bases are TGCGCCAGCAGCTTGGCCCTAGGGGCGGGGGAGGGCGAGCAGTACTTC.

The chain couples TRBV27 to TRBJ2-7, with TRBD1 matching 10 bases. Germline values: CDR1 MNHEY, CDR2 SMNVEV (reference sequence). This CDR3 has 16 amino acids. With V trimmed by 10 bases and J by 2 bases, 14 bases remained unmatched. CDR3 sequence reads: CATSARDRGYTYEQYF. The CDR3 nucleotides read TGTGCCACCTCCGCCCGGGACAGGGGCTATACCTACGAGCAGTACTTC.

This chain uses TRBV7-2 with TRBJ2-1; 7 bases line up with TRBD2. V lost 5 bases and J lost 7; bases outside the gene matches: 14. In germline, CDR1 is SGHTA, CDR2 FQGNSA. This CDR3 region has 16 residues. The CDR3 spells CASSLWREPLGNEQFF. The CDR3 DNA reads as TGTGCCAGCAGCCTCTGGCGGGAGCCCCTAGGTAATGAGCAGTTCTTC.

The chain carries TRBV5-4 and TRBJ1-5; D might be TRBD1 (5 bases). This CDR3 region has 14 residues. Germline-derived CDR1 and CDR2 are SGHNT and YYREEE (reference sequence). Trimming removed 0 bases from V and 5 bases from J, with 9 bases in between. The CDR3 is CASSLGLTDQPQHF. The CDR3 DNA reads TGTGCCAGCAGCTTGGGGCTGACAGATCAGCCCCAGCATTTT.

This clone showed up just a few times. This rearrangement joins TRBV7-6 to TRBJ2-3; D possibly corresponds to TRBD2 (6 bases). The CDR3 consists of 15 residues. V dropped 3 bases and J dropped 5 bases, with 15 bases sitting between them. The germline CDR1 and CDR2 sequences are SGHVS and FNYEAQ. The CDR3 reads CASSFMAGRVDTQYF. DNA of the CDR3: TGTGCCAGCAGCTTTATGGCGGGAAGGGTAGATACGCAGTATTTT.

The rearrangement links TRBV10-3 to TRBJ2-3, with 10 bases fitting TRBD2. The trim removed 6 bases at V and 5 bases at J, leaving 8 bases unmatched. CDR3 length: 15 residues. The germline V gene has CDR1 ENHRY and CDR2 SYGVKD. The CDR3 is CAIRRAGGHEDTQYF. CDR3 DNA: TGTGCCATCAGACGAGCGGGGGGGCATGAAGATACGCAGTATTTT.

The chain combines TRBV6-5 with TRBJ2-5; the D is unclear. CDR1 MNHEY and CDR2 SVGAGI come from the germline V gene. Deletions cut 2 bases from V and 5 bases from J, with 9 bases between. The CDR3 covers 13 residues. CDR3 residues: CASSYPTGETQYF. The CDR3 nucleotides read TGTGCCAGCAGTTACCCCACCGGTGAGACCCAGTACTTC.